Listed below are T cell receptor beta chains from one sample, sequenced in a study of blood T cell repertoires in COVID-19. Repertoires were generated with immunoSEQ multiplex PCR, while TCRdb's copy carries only in-frame clones and drops some. Altogether some 150,000 clones are present, 80% to 85% being singletons, with the ten largest covering approximately 8.7%. The sample was peripheral blood. The origin of the receptors is a woman aged 60-75 years with active or convalescent COVID-19. CDR3s include the opening cysteine and the closing phenylalanine or tryptophan. The D gene is left open where the match is weak. A row's size may be missing; if present it is once, few, many or a size class.

TRBD1	TRBV6-1	TRBJ1-6	NA	20	CASSEADRGSMSSYNSPLHF	TGTGCCAGCAGTGAAGCGGACAGGGGCTCCATGAGCTCCTATAATTCACCCCTCCACTTT
NA	TRBV7-2	TRBJ2-7	NA	14	CASSRSTSSYEQYF	TGTGCCAGCAGCCGTTCGACTTCCTCCTACGAGCAGTACTTC
TRBD2	TRBV5-1	TRBJ2-1	NA	16	CASSLALAGGSREQFF	TGCGCCAGCAGCTTGGCCTTAGCGGGAGGGTCGCGTGAGCAGTTCTTC
TRBD1	TRBV27	TRBJ1-1	NA	13	CASSLQGGTEAFF	TGTGCCAGCAGTTTACAGGGGGGCACTGAAGCTTTCTTT
NA	TRBV7-2	TRBJ2-5	NA	15	CASSFRVRGQETQYF	TGTGCCAGCAGCTTTAGGGTTAGGGGTCAAGAGACCCAGTACTTC
NA	TRBV7-8	TRBJ1-1	NA	17	CASSLAYRVLMNTEAFF	TGTGCCAGCAGCCTAGCCTACAGGGTACTAATGAACACTGAAGCTTTCTTT
TRBD2	TRBV28	TRBJ2-3	NA	15	CASSLSLAGVDTQYF	TGTGCCAGCAGTTTATCGCTAGCGGGAGTAGATACGCAGTATTTT
TRBD2	TRBV10-3	TRBJ2-1	NA	15	CAIRVSGGDYNEQFF	TGTGCCATCAGAGTTAGCGGGGGGGACTACAATGAGCAGTTCTTC
NA	TRBV12-1	TRBJ1-5	once	15	CASSSTGTPNQPQHF	TGTGCCAGCAGCTCTACCGGGACTCCTAATCAGCCCCAGCATTTT
NA	TRBV13	TRBJ1-6	NA	17	CASSLKPDSSYNSPLHF	TGTGCCAGCAGCCTAAAGCCCGATTCGTCCTATAATTCACCCCTCCACTTT
NA	TRBV24-1	TRBJ2-1	NA	15	CATSDLDTLYNEQFF	TGTGCCACCAGTGATTTAGACACGCTATACAATGAGCAGTTCTTC
TRBD2	TRBV5-4	TRBJ2-2	once	14	CARGSGGDTGELFF	TGTGCCAGAGGGAGCGGGGGCGACACCGGGGAGCTGTTTTTT
NA	TRBV9	TRBJ1-6	NA	13	CASSNTYNSPLHF	TGTGCCAGCAGCAATACTTATAATTCACCCCTCCACTTT
TRBD1	TRBV16	TRBJ1-2	NA	16	CASSQSTGGAGYGYTF	TGTGCCAGCAGCCAATCGACAGGGGGCGCGGGCTATGGCTACACCTTC
TRBD1	TRBV2	TRBJ2-2	NA	16	CASSPVTGGNTGELFF	TGTGCCAGCAGTCCCGTGACAGGGGGGAACACCGGGGAGCTGTTTTTT
NA	TRBV7-8	TRBJ2-1	NA	14	CASSLQQVYNEQFF	TGTGCCAGCAGCTTACAACAGGTATACAATGAGCAGTTCTTC
TRBD2	TRBV2	TRBJ2-3	NA	14	CARKGRVQTDTQYF	TGTGCCAGGAAAGGGAGGGTACAAACAGATACGCAGTATTTT
NA	TRBV5-1	TRBJ1-1	NA	15	CASSPTGGRGTEAFF	TGCGCCAGCAGTCCGACCGGCGGACGGGGCACTGAAGCTTTCTTT
TRBD1	TRBV28	TRBJ1-2	few	13	CASSETGNPGYTF	TGTGCCAGCAGTGAGACAGGGAACCCTGGCTACACCTTC
TRBD2	TRBV6-6	TRBJ2-7	NA	14	CASSTGTSGRAGYF	TGTGCCAGCAGTACCGGGACTAGCGGGAGGGCCGGGTACTTC
TRBD1	TRBV5-1	TRBJ1-1	NA	16	CASSLGTQGEGTEAFF	TGCGCCAGCAGCTTGGGTACACAGGGGGAAGGGACTGAAGCTTTCTTT
NA	TRBV5-1	TRBJ2-5	NA	14	CASTLGQRGETQYF	TGCGCCAGCACCCTCGGACAGCGGGGTGAGACCCAGTACTTC
NA	TRBV20-1	TRBJ1-2	once	11	CTAYREYGYTF	TGCACCGCCTACAGGGAGTATGGCTACACCTTC
TRBD2	TRBV7-2	TRBJ2-5	NA	14	CASSLASGKETQYF	TGTGCCAGCAGCTTAGCTAGCGGGAAAGAGACCCAGTACTTC
NA	TRBV21-1	TRBJ2-7	few	14	CAGLGRQGPYEQYF	TGTGCCGGACTTGGGCGACAGGGTCCCTACGAGCAGTACTTC
NA	TRBV28	TRBJ1-1	NA	11	CASKQEGEAFF	TGTGCCAGCAAGCAAGAGGGTGAAGCTTTCTTT
TRBD2	TRBV18	TRBJ2-7	NA	14	CASSPGLASHEQYF	TGTGCCAGCTCACCCGGACTAGCCAGCCACGAGCAGTACTTC
NA	TRBV5-1	TRBJ1-1	NA	13	CASSGTGWTEAFF	TGCGCCAGCAGCGGCACAGGCTGGACTGAAGCTTTCTTT
NA	TRBV25-1	TRBJ1-2	NA	14	CASSSSDRNYGYTF	TGTGCCAGCAGTTCCTCGGACAGAAACTATGGCTACACCTTC
TRBD1	TRBV10-1	TRBJ2-5	NA	14	CASSEGTDQETQYF	TGCGCCAGCAGTGAGGGGACAGATCAAGAGACCCAGTACTTC
TRBD1	TRBV19	TRBJ1-2	NA	14	CASSGGQGIYGYTF	TGTGCCAGTAGTGGCGGACAGGGCATCTATGGCTACACCTTC
NA	TRBV5-1	TRBJ1-1	NA	19	CASSLDTPYPGRVNIEAFF	TGCGCCAGCAGCTTGGATACGCCGTACCCTGGCCGGGTCAATATTGAAGCTTTCTTT
NA	TRBV7-2	TRBJ1-1	NA	13	CASSLTGNTEAFF	TGTGCCAGCAGCCTCACAGGGAACACTGAAGCTTTCTTT
TRBD2	TRBV4-2	TRBJ2-7	NA	20	CASSQQHGVGLAGGPGEQYF	TGTGCCAGCAGCCAGCAGCACGGAGTGGGACTAGCGGGAGGGCCGGGCGAGCAGTACTTC